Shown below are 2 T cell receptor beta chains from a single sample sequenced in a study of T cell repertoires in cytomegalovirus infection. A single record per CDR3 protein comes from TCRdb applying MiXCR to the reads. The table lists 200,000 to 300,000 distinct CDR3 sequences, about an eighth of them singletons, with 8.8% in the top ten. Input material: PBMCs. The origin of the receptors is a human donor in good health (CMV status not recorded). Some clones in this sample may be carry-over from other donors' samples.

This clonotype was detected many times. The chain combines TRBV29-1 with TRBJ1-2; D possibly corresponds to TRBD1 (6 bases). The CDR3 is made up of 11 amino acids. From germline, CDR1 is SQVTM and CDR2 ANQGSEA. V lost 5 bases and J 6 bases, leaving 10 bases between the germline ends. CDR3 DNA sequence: TGCAGCGTTACAGGGTACCATGGCTACACCTTC. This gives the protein CSVTGYHGYTF.

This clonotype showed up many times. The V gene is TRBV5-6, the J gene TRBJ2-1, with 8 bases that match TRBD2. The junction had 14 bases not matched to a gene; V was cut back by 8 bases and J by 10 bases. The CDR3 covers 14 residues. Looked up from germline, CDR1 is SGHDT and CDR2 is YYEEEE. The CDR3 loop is CASQEGSGGREQFF. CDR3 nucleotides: TGTGCCAGTCAGGAGGGCAGCGGGGGTCGGGAGCAGTTCTTC.